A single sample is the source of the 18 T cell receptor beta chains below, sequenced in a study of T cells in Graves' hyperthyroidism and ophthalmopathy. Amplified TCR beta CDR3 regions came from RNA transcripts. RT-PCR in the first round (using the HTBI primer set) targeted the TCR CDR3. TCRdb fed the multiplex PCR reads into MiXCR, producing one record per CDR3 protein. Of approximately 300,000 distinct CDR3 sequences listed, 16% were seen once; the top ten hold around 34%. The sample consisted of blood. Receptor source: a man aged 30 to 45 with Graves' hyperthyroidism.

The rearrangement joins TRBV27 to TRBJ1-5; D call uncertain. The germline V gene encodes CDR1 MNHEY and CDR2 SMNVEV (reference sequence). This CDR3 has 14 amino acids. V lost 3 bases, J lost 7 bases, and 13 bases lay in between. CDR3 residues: CASSLAGPEQPQHF. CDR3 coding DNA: TGTGCCAGCAGTTTGGCGGGTCCGGAACAGCCCCAGCATTTT.

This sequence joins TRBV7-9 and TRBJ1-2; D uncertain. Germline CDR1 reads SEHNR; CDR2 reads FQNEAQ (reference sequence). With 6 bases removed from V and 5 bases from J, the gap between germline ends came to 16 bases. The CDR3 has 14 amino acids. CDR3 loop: CASSPPGARYGYTF. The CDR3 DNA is TGTGCCAGCAGTCCGCCGGGTGCGAGGTATGGCTACACCTTC.

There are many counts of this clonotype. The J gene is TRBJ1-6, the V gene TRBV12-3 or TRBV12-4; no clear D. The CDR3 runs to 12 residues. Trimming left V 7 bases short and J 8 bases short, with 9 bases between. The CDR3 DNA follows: TGTGCCAGCACCACTAGTGATTCACCCCTCCACTTT. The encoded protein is CASTTSDSPLHF.

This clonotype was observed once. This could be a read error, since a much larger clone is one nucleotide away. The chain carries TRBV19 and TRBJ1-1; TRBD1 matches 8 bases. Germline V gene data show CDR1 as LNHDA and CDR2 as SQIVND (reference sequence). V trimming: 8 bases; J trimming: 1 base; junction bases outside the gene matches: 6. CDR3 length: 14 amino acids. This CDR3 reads CASGQGLSNTEAFF. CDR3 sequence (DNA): TGTGCCAGTGGACAGGGACTGTCGAACACTGAAGCTTTCTTT. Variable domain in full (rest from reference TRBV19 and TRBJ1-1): DGGITQSPKYLFRKEGQNVTLSCEQNLNHDAMYWYRQDPGQGLRLIYYSQIVNDFQKGDIAEGYSVSREKKESFPLTVTSAQKNPTAFYLCASGQGLSNTEAFFGQGTRLTVV.

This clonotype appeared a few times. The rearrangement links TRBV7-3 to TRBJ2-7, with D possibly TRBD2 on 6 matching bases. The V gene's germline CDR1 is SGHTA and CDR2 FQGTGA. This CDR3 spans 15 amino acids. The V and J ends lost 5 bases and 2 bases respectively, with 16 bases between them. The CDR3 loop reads CASSLSPGLTYEQYF. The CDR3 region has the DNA TGTGCCAGCAGCCTGAGCCCGGGACTTACCTACGAGCAGTACTTC. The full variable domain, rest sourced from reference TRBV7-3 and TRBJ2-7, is GAGVSQTPSNKVTEKGKYVELRCDPISGHTALYWYRQSLGQGPEFLIYFQGTGAADDSGLPNDRFFAVRPEGSVSTLKIQRTERGDSAVYLCASSLSPGLTYEQYFGPGTRLTVT.

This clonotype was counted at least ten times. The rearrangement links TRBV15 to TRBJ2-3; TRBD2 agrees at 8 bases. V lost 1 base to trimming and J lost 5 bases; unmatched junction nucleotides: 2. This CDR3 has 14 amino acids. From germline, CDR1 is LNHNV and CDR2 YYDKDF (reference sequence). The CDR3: CATSRVREGDTQYF. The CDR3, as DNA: TGTGCCACCAGCAGAGTCCGGGAGGGAGATACGCAGTATTTT. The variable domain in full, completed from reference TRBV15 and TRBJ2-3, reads DAMVIQNPRYQVTQFGKPVTLSCSQTLNHNVMYWYQQKSSQAPKLLFHYYDKDFNNEADTPDNFQSRRPNTSFCFLDIRSPGLGDTAMYLCATSRVREGDTQYFGPGTRLTVL.

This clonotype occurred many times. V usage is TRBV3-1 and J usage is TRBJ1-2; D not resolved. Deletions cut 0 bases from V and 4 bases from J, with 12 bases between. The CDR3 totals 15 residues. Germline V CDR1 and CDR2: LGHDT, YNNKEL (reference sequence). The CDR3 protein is CASSQEAGPSYGYTF. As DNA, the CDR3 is TGTGCCAGCAGCCAAGAAGCAGGTCCAAGCTATGGCTACACCTTC.

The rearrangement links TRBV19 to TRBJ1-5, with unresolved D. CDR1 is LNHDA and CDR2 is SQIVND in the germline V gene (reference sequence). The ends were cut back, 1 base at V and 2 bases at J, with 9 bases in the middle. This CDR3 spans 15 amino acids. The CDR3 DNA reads TGTGCCAGTAGTATAGGCGCTGGGGGCAATCAGCCCCAGCATTTT. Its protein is CASSIGAGGNQPQHF.

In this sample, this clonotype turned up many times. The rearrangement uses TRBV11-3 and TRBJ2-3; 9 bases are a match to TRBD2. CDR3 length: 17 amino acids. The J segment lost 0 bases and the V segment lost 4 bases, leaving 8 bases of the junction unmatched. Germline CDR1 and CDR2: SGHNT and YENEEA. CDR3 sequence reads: CASSSRLAGRSTDTQYF. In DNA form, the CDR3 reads TGTGCCAGCAGCTCTCGCCTAGCGGGACGAAGCACAGATACGCAGTATTTT. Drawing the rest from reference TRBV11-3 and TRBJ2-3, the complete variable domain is EAGVVQSPRYKIIEKKQPVAFWCNPISGHNTLYWYLQNLGQGPELLIRYENEEAVDDSQLPKDRFSAERLKGVDSTLKIQPAELGDSAVYLCASSSRLAGRSTDTQYFGPGTRLTVL.

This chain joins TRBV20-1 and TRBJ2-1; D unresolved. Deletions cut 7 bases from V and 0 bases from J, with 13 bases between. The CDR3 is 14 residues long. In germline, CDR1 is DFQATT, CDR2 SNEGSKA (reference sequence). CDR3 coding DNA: TGCAGTGTCCAGCAGCCGGTCTCCTACAATGAGCAGTTCTTC. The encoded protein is CSVQQPVSYNEQFF.

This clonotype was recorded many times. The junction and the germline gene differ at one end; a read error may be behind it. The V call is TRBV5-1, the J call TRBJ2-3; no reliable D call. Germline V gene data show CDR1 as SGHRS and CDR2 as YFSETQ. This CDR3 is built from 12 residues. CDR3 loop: CASSFSTDTQYF. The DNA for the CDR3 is TGTGCCAGCAGTTTCAGCACAGATACGCAGTATTTT.

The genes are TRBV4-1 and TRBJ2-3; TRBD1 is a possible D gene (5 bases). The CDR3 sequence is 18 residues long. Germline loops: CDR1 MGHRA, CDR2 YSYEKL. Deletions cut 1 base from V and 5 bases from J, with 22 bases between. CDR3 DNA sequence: TGCGCCAGCAGCCAAGCATTAGTTGGGCGACCCAGGGAAGATACGCAGTATTTT. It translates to CASSQALVGRPREDTQYF.

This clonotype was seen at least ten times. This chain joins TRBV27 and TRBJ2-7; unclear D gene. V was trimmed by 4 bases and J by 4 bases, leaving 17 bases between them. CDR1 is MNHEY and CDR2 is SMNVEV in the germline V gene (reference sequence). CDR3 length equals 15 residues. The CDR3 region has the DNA TGTGCCAGCAGTTCCTTGGTGCCGTTACCTTACGAGCAGTACTTC. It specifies CASSSLVPLPYEQYF.

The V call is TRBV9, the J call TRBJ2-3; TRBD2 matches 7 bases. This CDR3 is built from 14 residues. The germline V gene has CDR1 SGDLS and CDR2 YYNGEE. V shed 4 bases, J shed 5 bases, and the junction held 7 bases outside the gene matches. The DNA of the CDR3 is TGTGCCAGCAGCTTTAGCGGGTGGGGAGATACGCAGTATTTT. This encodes CASSFSGWGDTQYF.

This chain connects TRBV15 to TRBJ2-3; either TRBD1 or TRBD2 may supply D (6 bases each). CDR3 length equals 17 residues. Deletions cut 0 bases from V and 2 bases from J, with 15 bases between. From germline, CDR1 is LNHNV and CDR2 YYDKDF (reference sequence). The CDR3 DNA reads TGTGCCACCAGCAGAGACCGAATGAGGGGGGCCACAGATACGCAGTATTTT. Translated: CATSRDRMRGATDTQYF. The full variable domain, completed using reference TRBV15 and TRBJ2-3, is DAMVIQNPRYQVTQFGKPVTLSCSQTLNHNVMYWYQQKSSQAPKLLFHYYDKDFNNEADTPDNFQSRRPNTSFCFLDIRSPGLGDTAMYLCATSRDRMRGATDTQYFGPGTRLTVL.

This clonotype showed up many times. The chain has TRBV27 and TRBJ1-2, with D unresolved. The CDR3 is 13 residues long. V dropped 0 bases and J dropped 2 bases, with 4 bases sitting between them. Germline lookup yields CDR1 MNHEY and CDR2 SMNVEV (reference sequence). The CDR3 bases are TGTGCCAGCAGTTTATCAAAGAACTATGGCTACACCTTC. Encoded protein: CASSLSKNYGYTF.

The CDR3 DNA reads as TGTGCCAGCAGGGTGACCAAGGGGGGCAATCAGCCCCAGCATTTT. Translating it yields CASRVTKGGNQPQHF. The genes are TRBV2 and TRBJ1-5, with D possibly being TRBD1 (6 bases). V lost 6 bases and J 2 bases, leaving 14 bases between the germline ends. The germline V gene has CDR1 SNHLY and CDR2 FYNNEI. This CDR3 is built from 15 residues.

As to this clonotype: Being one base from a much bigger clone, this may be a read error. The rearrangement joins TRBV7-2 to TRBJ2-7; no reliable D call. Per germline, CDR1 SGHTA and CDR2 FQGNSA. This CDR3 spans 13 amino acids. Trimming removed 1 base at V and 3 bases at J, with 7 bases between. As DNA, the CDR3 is TGTGCCAGCAGCTTAGAACCGGACTACGAGCAGTACTTC. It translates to CASSLEPDYEQYF.